This T cell receptor beta chain was identified during a study of T cell responses to AZD1222 COVID-19 vaccine. The CDR3 loop spans 14 amino acids. The germline V gene has CDR1 GTSNPN and CDR2 SVGIG (reference sequence). Trimming left V 2 bases short and J 5 bases short, with 12 bases between. Turning to this clone: The antigen is not known.

Produced via immunoSEQ multiplex PCR; TCRdb's table is partial and in-frame only. The sample contains around 220,000 clones, roughly 94% of which appear only once. Notes on the study in general: Sampling captured repertoires only after the peak T cell response.

Here the sequenced sample was peripheral blood, taken 28 days after the second dose of the MenACWY control vaccine. The gene calls are TRBV30 and TRBJ2-2; perhaps TRBD2 as D (6 bases). The receptor was isolated from an adult who received the MenACWY meningococcal vaccine as a control. CDR3 in DNA: TGTGCCTGGAGTAAGGGGACTCTTACCGGGGAGCTGTTTTTT. Translating it yields CAWSKGTLTGELFF.